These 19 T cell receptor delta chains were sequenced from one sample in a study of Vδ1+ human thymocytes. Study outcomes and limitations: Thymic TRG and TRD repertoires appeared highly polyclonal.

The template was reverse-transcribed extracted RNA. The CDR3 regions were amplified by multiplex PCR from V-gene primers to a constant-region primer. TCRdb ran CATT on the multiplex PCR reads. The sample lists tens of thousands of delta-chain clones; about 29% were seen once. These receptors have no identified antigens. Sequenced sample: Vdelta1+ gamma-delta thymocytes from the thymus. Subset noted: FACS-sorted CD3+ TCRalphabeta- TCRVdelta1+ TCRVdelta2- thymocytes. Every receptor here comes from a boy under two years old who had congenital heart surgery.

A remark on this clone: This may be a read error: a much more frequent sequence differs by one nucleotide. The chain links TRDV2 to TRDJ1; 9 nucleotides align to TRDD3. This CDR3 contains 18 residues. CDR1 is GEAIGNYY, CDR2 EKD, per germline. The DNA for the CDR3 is TGTGCCTGTAACACCTACTGGGGGAAATTTGTGTACACCGATAAACTCATCTTT. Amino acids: CACNTYWGKFVYTDKLIF.

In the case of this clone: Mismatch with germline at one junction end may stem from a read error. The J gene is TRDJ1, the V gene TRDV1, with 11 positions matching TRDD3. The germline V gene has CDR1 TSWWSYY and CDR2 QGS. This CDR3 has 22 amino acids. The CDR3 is CARGELWSYKLLGDRDTDKLIF. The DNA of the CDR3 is TGTGCTCGTGGGGAACTTTGGTCCTACAAGCTACTGGGGGATAGGGACACCGATAAACTCATCTTT.

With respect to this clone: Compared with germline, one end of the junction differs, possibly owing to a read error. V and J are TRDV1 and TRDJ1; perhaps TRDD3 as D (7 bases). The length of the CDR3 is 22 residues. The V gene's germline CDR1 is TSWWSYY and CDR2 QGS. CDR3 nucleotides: TGTGCTCTTGGGGACCCCGGCCTTCCCGGTACTGGGGATTCAACGTACACCGATAAACCCATCTTT. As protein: CALGDPGLPGTGDSTYTDKPIF.

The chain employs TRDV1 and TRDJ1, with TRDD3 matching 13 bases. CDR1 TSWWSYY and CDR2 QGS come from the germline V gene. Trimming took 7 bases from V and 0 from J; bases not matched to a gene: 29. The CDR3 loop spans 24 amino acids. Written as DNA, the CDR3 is TGTGCTCTTGAGCAGGACCCTTCCTCGCCTTTATACTGGGGGATACGCGGCTACACCGATAAACTCATCTTT. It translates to CALEQDPSSPLYWGIRGYTDKLIF.

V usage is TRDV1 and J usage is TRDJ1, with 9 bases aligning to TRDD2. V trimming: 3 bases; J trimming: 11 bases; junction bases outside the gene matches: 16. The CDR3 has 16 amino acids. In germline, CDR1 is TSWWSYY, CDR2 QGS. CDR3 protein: CALGDLPTKGEGSLIF. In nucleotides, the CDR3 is TGTGCTCTTGGGGACCTTCCTACTAAAGGTGAGGGTAGTCTCATCTTT.

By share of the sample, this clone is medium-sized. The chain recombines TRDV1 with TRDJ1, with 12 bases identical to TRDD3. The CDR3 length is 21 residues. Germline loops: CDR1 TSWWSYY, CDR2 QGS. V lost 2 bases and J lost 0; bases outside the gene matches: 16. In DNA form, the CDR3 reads TGTGCTCTTGGGGAAGGTAGGTTACTGGGGGATACCCCCCCGTACACCGATAAACTCATCTTT. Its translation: CALGEGRLLGDTPPYTDKLIF.

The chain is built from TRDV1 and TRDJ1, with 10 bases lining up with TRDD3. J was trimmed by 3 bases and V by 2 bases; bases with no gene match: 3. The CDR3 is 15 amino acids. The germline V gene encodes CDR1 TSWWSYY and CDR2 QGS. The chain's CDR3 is CALGELGGYADKLIF. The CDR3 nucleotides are TGTGCTCTTGGGGAATTGGGGGGATACGCCGATAAACTCATCTTT.

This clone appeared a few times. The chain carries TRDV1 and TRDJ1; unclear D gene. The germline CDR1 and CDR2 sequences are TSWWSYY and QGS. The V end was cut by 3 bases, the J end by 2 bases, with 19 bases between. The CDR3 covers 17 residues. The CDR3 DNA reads TGTGCTCTTGGGGAGCCCCGTAATATCGGCGGGACCGATAAACTCATCTTT. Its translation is CALGEPRNIGGTDKLIF.

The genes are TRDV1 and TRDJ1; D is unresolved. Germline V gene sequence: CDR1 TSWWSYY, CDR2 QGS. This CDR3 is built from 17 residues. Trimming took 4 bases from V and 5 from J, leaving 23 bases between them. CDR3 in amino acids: CALGASCTAPRGDKLIF. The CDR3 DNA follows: TGTGCTCTTGGGGCGTCCTGCACTGCCCCACGAGGGGATAAACTCATCTTT.

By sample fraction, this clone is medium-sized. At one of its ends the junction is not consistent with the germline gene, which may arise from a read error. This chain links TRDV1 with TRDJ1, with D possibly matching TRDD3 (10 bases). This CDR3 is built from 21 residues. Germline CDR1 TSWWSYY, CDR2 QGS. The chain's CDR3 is CALGGPSYPPWRVGDTAKLIF. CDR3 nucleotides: TGTGCTCTTGGGGGGCCTTCCTACCCGCCCTGGAGGGTGGGGGATACCGCTAAACTCATCTTT.

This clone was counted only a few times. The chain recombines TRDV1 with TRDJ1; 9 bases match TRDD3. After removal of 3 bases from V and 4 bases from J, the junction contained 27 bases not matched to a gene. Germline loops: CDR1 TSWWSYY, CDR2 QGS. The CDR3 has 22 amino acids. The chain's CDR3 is CALGDHREWAWGIIRPLDKLIF. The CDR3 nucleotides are TGTGCTCTTGGGGACCACCGGGAGTGGGCCTGGGGGATCATACGCCCGCTCGATAAACTCATCTTT.

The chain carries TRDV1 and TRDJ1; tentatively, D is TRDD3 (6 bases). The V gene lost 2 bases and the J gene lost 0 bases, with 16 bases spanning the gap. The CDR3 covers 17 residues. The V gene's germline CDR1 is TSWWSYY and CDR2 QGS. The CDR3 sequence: CALGELLGVLNTDKLIF. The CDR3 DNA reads TGTGCTCTTGGGGAATTGTTGGGGGTCCTTAACACCGATAAACTCATCTTT.

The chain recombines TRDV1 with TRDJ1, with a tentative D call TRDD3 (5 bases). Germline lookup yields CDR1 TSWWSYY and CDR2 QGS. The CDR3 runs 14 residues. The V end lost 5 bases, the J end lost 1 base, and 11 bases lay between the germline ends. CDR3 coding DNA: TGTGCTCTTGGGAATAACTGGTGCACCGATAAACTCATCTTT. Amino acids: CALGNNWCTDKLIF.

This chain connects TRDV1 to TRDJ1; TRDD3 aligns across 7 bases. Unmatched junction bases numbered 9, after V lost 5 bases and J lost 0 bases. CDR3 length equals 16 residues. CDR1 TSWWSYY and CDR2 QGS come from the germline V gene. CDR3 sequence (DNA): TGTGCTCTTGGGACTACAGGACTGGGGTACACCGATAAACTCATCTTT. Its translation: CALGTTGLGYTDKLIF.

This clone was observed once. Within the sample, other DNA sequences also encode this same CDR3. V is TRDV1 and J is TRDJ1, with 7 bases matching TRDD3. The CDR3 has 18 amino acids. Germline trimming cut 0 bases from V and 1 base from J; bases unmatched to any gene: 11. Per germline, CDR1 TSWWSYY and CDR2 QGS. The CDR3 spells CALGELAGGYDLTDKLIF. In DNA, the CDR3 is TGTGCTCTTGGGGAACTTGCTGGTGGATACGACCTCACCGATAAACTCATCTTT.

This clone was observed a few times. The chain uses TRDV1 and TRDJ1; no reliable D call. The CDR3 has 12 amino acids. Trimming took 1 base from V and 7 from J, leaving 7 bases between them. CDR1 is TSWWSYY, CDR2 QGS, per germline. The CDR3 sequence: CALGEPGTKLIF. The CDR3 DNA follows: TGTGCTCTTGGGGAACCCGGCACTAAACTCATCTTT.

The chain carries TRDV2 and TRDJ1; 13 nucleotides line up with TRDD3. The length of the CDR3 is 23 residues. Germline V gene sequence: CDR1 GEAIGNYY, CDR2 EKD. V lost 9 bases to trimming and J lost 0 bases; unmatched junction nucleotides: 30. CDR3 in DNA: TGTGCCACCCCTTACCCCTTCCCCTCCCGTACTGGGGGATACGCTCCCTACACCGATAAACTCATCTTT. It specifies CATPYPFPSRTGGYAPYTDKLIF.

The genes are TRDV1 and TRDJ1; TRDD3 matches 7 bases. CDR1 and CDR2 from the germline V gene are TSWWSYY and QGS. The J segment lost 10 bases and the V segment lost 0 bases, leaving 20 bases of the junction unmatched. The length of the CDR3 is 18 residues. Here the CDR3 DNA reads TGTGCTCTTGGGGAACTAAAGGCCCATTCGGGGATAAAACCCGCACTCATCTTT. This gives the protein CALGELKAHSGIKPALIF.

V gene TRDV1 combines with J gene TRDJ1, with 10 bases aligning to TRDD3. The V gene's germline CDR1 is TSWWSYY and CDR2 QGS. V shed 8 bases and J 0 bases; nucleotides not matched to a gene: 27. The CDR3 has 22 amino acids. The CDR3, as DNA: TGTGCTCTTTGCCCCCTTATCGACGCCGACTGGGGGATGCGTACGTACACCGATAAACTCATCTTT. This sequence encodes CALCPLIDADWGMRTYTDKLIF.